This TCR beta chain was recorded in a study of vaccination effects on CD4 cells after COVID-19. Broader study findings: Late after vaccination, infection- and vaccine-induced clones showed marked clonal contraction.

Pools of viral peptides were used by the ViraFEST assay to expand antigen-specific CD4+ T cells ahead of sequencing. CD4+ T cells were isolated after roughly nine days of culture. No vaccinee had earlier SARS-CoV-2 infection, and nucleocapsid antibodies were negative. Each well held 1.5 million to 2 million PBMC cultured with around 9.7 ug/ml peptides and roughly 10 IU/ml IL-2. Cells had half their medium changed to IL-2 medium on days 3 and 7. As for this clone: The antigen remains unidentified.

Method: immunoSEQ multiplex PCR; TCRdb's copy keeps in-frame clones and lacks some. The sample records roughly 35,000 clones, around four fifths being singletons. Germline trimming cut 2 bases from V and 10 bases from J; bases unmatched to any gene: 10. The CDR3 is made up of 14 amino acids. In germline, CDR1 is MNHNS, CDR2 SASEGT. This chain joins TRBV6-1 and TRBJ1-1; TRBD1 matches 7 bases. The origin of this receptor is a human donor who received a COVID-19 vaccine. Material: CD4+ T cells from PBMCs cultured with HCoV-OC43 spike peptides, obtained before COVID-19 vaccination. Subset denoted: HCoV-OC43 spike overlapping peptide pool stimulation. In DNA form, the CDR3 reads TGTGCCAGCAGTGAAAGGGGGCCAAACGCCGGAGCTTTCTTT. Residues: CASSERGPNAGAFF.